What follows are 23 T cell receptor beta chains derived from one specimen sequenced in a study of CD8 T cells in ankylosing spondylitis. A single record per CDR3 protein comes from TCRdb applying MiXCR to the 5' RACE reads. Altogether 150,000 to 250,000 distinct CDR3 sequences are present, more than 10% being singletons, with the ten largest covering 15% to 20%. Sequencing used blood, either unsorted or a sorted T cell fraction (not recorded which). The origin of the receptors is a male donor with ankylosing spondylitis or in good health (not recorded which).

This clonotype showed up just a few times. J is TRBJ2-5 and V is TRBV6-1; weak D call: TRBD2 (5 bases). Germline CDR1 MNHNS, CDR2 SASEGT. The CDR3 spans 13 residues. V was cut by 10 bases and J by 3 bases, with 15 bases left in between. Here the CDR3 reads CAIAGRGKETQYF. The CDR3 coding sequence is TGTGCCATTGCAGGTCGGGGAAAAGAGACCCAGTACTTC.

This clonotype has ten or more counts. This chain uses TRBV28 with TRBJ2-7, with D possibly matching TRBD1 (5 bases). Trimming removed 2 bases from V and 0 bases from J, with 8 bases in between. Germline-derived CDR1 and CDR2 are MDHEN and SYDVKM. This CDR3 contains 14 residues. CDR3 sequence: CASSLRGLSYEQYF. The CDR3 bases are TGTGCCAGCAGTTTAAGGGGCCTCTCCTACGAGCAGTACTTC.

This clonotype was recorded at least ten times. J is TRBJ1-4 and V is TRBV6-5; TRBD1 might be the D (5 bases). The CDR3 totals 16 residues. The V gene lost 0 bases and the J gene lost 6 bases, with 14 bases spanning the gap. CDR1 and CDR2 from the germline V gene are MNHEY and SVGAGI. The CDR3 nucleotides are TGTGCCAGCAGTTACTCGACCGGGACGGGGGATGAAAAACTGTTTTTT. Encoded protein: CASSYSTGTGDEKLFF.

This chain uses TRBV7-9 with TRBJ2-7; D gene unclear. The CDR3 has 15 residues. Germline V CDR1 and CDR2: SEHNR, FQNEAQ (reference sequence). With 4 bases removed from V and 2 bases from J, the gap between germline ends came to 15 bases. This chain's CDR3 is CASSSDLDGPYEQYF. CDR3 nucleotide sequence: TGTGCCAGCAGCTCAGACCTCGACGGTCCCTACGAGCAGTACTTC.

This chain links TRBV12-3 or TRBV12-4 with TRBJ2-7; D is uncertain. Deletions cut 5 bases from V and 7 bases from J, with 12 bases between. The CDR3 length is 12 residues. CDR3 DNA sequence: TGTGCCAGCAGTCCCACCCTCGGTGAGCAGTACTTC. Amino acid sequence: CASSPTLGEQYF.

The chain couples TRBV27 to TRBJ2-7; 7 nucleotides align to TRBD1. V lost 5 bases, J lost 0 bases, and 7 bases stayed unmatched. Germline CDR1 MNHEY, CDR2 SMNVEV (reference sequence). This CDR3 is 15 amino acids long. CDR3 coding DNA: TGTGCCAGCAGTCTCACGGGACAGACCTCCTACGAGCAGTACTTC. Its protein is CASSLTGQTSYEQYF.

The rearrangement links TRBV4-1 to TRBJ2-2; TRBD2 agrees at 7 bases. Looked up from germline, CDR1 is MGHRA and CDR2 is YSYEKL. Unmatched junction bases numbered 4, after V lost 1 base and J lost 2 bases. The CDR3 is 16 amino acids. In DNA, the CDR3 is TGCGCCAGCAGCCAAGCAAGCGGGATCAACACCGGGGAGCTGTTTTTT. Its translation is CASSQASGINTGELFF.

This clonotype has a handful of counts. The chain carries TRBV7-9 and TRBJ1-5; D is perhaps TRBD1 (5 bases). The V gene lost 11 bases and the J gene lost 3 bases, with 14 bases spanning the gap. The CDR3 runs to 13 residues. Germline CDR1 reads SEHNR; CDR2 reads FQNEAQ (reference sequence). CDR3 in DNA: TGTGCCTCGAACGGGGGAATCAATCAGCCCCAGCATTTT. Translated, it gives CASNGGINQPQHF.

This chain joins TRBV9 and TRBJ2-3; 11 bases are shared with TRBD2. The ends lost 7 bases at V and 3 bases at J; junction bases unmatched: 16. CDR1 and CDR2 (germline): SGDLS, YYNGEE. CDR3 length: 18 amino acids. CDR3 loop: CASRSGTSGELLTDTQYF. For the CDR3, the DNA is TGTGCCAGCCGCTCTGGGACTAGCGGCGAATTGCTAACAGATACGCAGTATTTT.

This clonotype has ten or more counts. J is TRBJ2-3 and V is TRBV2, with D unclear. Germline loops: CDR1 SNHLY, CDR2 FYNNEI. The CDR3 contains 14 residues. V dropped 5 bases and J dropped 3 bases, with 12 bases sitting between them. The CDR3 loop is CASSSIDLTDTQYF. The CDR3 DNA follows: TGTGCCAGCAGTAGTATCGACTTAACAGATACGCAGTATTTT.

This clonotype was observed at least ten times. The V call is TRBV12-3 or TRBV12-4, the J call TRBJ1-5; TRBD1 matches at 11 bases. The CDR3 is 16 amino acids. After removal of 7 bases from V and 7 bases from J, the junction contained 12 bases not matched to a gene. This chain's CDR3 is CASTDRGRGFNQPQHF. Here the CDR3 DNA reads TGTGCCAGCACGGACAGGGGGCGAGGTTTTAACCAGCCCCAGCATTTT.

This clonotype was counted only a few times. J is TRBJ2-7 and V is TRBV27; 13 bases align to TRBD2. CDR1 is MNHEY, CDR2 SMNVEV, per germline (reference sequence). The CDR3 spans 15 residues. The V and J ends lost 5 bases and 3 bases, in that order; junction bases with no gene match: 4. The CDR3 bases are TGTGCCAGCAGTAGACTAGCGGGGGGCGGCTACGAGCAGTACTTC. This codes for CASSRLAGGGYEQYF.

This clonotype was seen at least ten times. The rearrangement links TRBV12-3 or TRBV12-4 to TRBJ2-7; a weak D match, TRBD2 (5 bases). Trimming shortened V by 1 base and J by 2 bases, and 12 bases separated the two germline ends. The CDR3 loop spans 15 amino acids. The CDR3 DNA sequence: TGTGCCAGCAGTTTAGATGGACTGGGGACCTACGAGCAGTACTTC. This codes for CASSLDGLGTYEQYF.

The chain is built from TRBV2 and TRBJ2-7; 9 bases line up with TRBD2. V shed 6 bases, J shed 4 bases, and the junction held 10 bases outside the gene matches. The CDR3 covers 15 residues. Germline CDR1 and CDR2: SNHLY and FYNNEI. As DNA, the CDR3 is TGTGCCAGCAGGGACCAGACTAGCGGCACATACGAGCAGTACTTC. This translates into CASRDQTSGTYEQYF.

The CDR3 DNA follows: TGTGCCAGCAGTCCGCTTTTAAACATTCAGTACTTC. It translates to CASSPLLNIQYF. The V call is TRBV12-3 or TRBV12-4, the J call TRBJ2-4; D is unresolved. CDR3 length equals 12 residues. Trimming took 5 bases from V and 6 from J, leaving 8 bases between them.

The table lists this clonotype with a few counts. The V and J genes are TRBV27 and TRBJ2-1; the D gene is possibly TRBD1 (6 bases). The CDR3 consists of 17 residues. Germline V CDR1 and CDR2: MNHEY, SMNVEV (reference sequence). V shed 5 bases and J shed 2 bases, with 19 bases lying between them. The DNA of the CDR3 is TGTGCCAGCAGTCCCCTCCCGAGGGGGAACCCCTACAATGAGCAGTTCTTC. Translated: CASSPLPRGNPYNEQFF.

This chain links TRBV7-8 with TRBJ2-7, with TRBD2 matching 7 bases. The CDR3 loop spans 14 amino acids. V lost 4 bases and J lost 2; bases outside the gene matches: 5. Germline V gene data show CDR1 as SGHVS and CDR2 as FQNEAQ. The DNA of the CDR3 is TGTGCCAGCAGCTCACCCGGGACTACCTACGAGCAGTACTTC. It specifies CASSSPGTTYEQYF.

This clonotype was found a few times. The rearrangement links TRBV20-1 to TRBJ2-3; 10 nucleotides agree with TRBD2. The CDR3 is 15 residues long. In germline, CDR1 is DFQATT, CDR2 SNEGSKA (reference sequence). The junction had 9 bases not matched to a gene; V was cut back by 6 bases and J by 3 bases. This chain's CDR3 is CSADGSGGQTDTQYF. DNA for the CDR3: TGCAGTGCCGACGGTAGCGGGGGGCAAACAGATACGCAGTATTTT.

The chain recombines TRBV7-2 with TRBJ2-7; possible D gene TRBD2, 6 bases. The CDR3 has 14 residues. V was pared by 1 base and J by 2 bases, with 9 bases between. The germline gives CDR1 SGHTA, CDR2 FQGNSA. The CDR3 region has the DNA TGTGCCAGCAGCTTAGATGGAGGGCCCTACGAGCAGTACTTC. Its protein is CASSLDGGPYEQYF.

The V and J genes are TRBV5-1 and TRBJ2-3, with 9 bases matching TRBD2. CDR3 size: 18 residues. V gave up 1 base and J gave up 0 bases; unmatched junction bases: 9. Looked up from germline, CDR1 is SGHRS and CDR2 is YFSETQ. CDR3 nucleotides: TGCGCCAGCAGCTTGAGGTTTAGCGGGGGCCTTAGCACAGATACGCAGTATTTT. This codes for CASSLRFSGGLSTDTQYF.

The chain has TRBV5-6 and TRBJ2-7, with D maybe TRBD2 (6 bases). CDR3 length: 16 residues. The ends were cut back, 4 bases at V and 6 bases at J, with 23 bases in the middle. Germline CDR1 SGHDT, CDR2 YYEEEE. CDR3 residues: CASSNPGRTNSFEQYF. CDR3 nucleotides: TGTGCCAGCAGCAACCCCGGAAGGACTAATTCTTTCGAGCAGTACTTC.

V is TRBV20-1 and J is TRBJ2-1, with 10 bases fitting TRBD2. The CDR3 runs 17 residues. The ends lost 0 bases at V and 15 bases at J; junction bases unmatched: 20. Per germline, CDR1 DFQATT and CDR2 SNEGSKA (reference sequence). This CDR3 reads CSARDRRSGLAGAVGFF. In nucleotides, the CDR3 is TGCAGTGCTAGAGATAGACGAAGCGGGCTAGCGGGAGCGGTGGGGTTCTTC.

This clonotype was seen more than once but under ten times. V is TRBV4-2 and J is TRBJ2-3, with a possible D match to TRBD2 (6 bases). V lost 0 bases to trimming and J lost 0 bases, with 13 bases between them. Germline CDR1 LGHNA, CDR2 YNFKEQ. This CDR3 spans 17 amino acids. The CDR3 nucleotides read TGTGCCAGCAGCCAAGAGGGTCGGGGGAGTAGCACAGATACGCAGTATTTT. Residues: CASSQEGRGSSTDTQYF.